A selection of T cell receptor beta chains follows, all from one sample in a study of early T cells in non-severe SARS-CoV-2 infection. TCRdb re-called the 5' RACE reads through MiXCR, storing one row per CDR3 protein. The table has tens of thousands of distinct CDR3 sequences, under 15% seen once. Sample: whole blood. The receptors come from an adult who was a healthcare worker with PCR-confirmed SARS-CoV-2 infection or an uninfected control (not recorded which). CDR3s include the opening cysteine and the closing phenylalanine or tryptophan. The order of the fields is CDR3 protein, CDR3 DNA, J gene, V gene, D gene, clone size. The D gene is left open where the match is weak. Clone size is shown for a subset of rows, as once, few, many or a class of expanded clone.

CSARDTGLTEQYF TGCAGTGCTAGGGATACAGGGCTGACCGAGCAGTACTTC TRBJ2-7 TRBV20-1 . .
CASSHRREKLFF TGTGCCAGCTCACACAGGCGGGAAAAACTGTTTTTT TRBJ1-4 TRBV18 . many
CAWSPEPRGRGYTF TGTGCCTGGAGTCCCGAACCCAGGGGACGTGGCTACACCTTC TRBJ1-2 TRBV30 . .
CASISAGQRANYGYTF TGTGCCAGCATCTCCGCCGGACAGAGAGCTAACTATGGCTACACCTTC TRBJ1-2 TRBV6-1 . few
CASTLGGYSNQPQHF TGCGCCAGCACCCTGGGGGGGTATAGCAATCAGCCCCAGCATTTT TRBJ1-5 TRBV5-1 . many
CAKITGATTEAFF TGTGCCAAAATAACAGGGGCTACGACTGAAGCTTTCTTT TRBJ1-1 TRBV30 TRBD1 .
CSARDPRGWYTF TGCAGTGCTAGAGATCCGAGAGGCTGGTACACCTTC TRBJ1-2 TRBV20-1 . many
CASSGESSYEQYF TGTGCCAGTAGTGGAGAGTCCTCCTACGAGCAGTACTTC TRBJ2-7 TRBV19 . many
CSASPVYNEQFF TGCAGTGCTAGTCCAGTATACAATGAGCAGTTCTTC TRBJ2-1 TRBV20-1 . few
CASRAPWGVRSPLHF TGTGCCAGCAGGGCCCCATGGGGGGTCCGATCACCCCTCCACTTT TRBJ1-6 TRBV11-2 . .
CASSVAVNTEAFF TGTGCCAGCAGCGTAGCGGTGAACACTGAAGCTTTCTTT TRBJ1-1 TRBV9 . few
CASSLVTNSGNTIYF TGTGCCAGCAGCTTAGTCACAAATTCTGGAAACACCATATATTTT TRBJ1-3 TRBV11-3 . .
CASSLEQARSYEQYF TGTGCCAGCAGCTTAGAGCAGGCCAGGAGCTACGAGCAGTACTTC TRBJ2-7 TRBV11-2 . few
CATGRRGSTDTQYF TGTGCCACCGGCAGACGGGGGAGCACAGATACGCAGTATTTT TRBJ2-3 TRBV11-2 . .
CSARDRQETQYF TGCAGTGCTAGAGACAGACAAGAGACCCAGTACTTC TRBJ2-5 TRBV20-1 . few
CASSPIGAGDQPQHF TGTGCCAGCTCACCAATAGGTGCAGGGGATCAGCCCCAGCATTTT TRBJ1-5 TRBV18 . .
CASTWQPQHF TGTGCCAGCACGTGGCAGCCCCAGCATTTT TRBJ1-5 TRBV9 . many